The text below deals with one T cell receptor beta chain. This clone's antigen is unknown. No clone much larger than this one lies a single base away; base qualities are absent. TCRbeta CDR3 regions were amplified from genomic DNA by means of the immunoSEQ Assay, a bias-controlled multiplex PCR. Per the authors' processing: The number of nucleated cells in each sample was estimated by amplification of reference gene primers within the assay. To quantify the absolute abundance of each unique TCRbeta CDR3 rearrangement, sequence reads were collapsed and filtered. Productive Simpson clonality was computed per sample as the square root of Simpson's diversity index over productive rearrangements. Drawn from immuneACCESS, this table holds only the in-frame rearrangements with V and J called that TCRdb kept. Clones are partly lost; checked studies trace under half to an unresolved V gene and leave the rest unexplained. The V and J calls and the clone size are those of that table, but D and trimming were determined from the DNA. The sample has over 200,000 clones on record, 92% of them singletons. Clones ranked in the top ten supply around 1.2% of the sample.

V sheds 6 bases and J sheds 1 base, leaving 8 bases between their ends. Based on the germline V gene (reference sequence), the CDR1 and CDR2 sequences are MNHNY and SVGAGI. The cysteine opens and the phenylalanine closes a CDR3 of 13 amino acids. Solely the CDR3 DNA is kept, with 39 bases framed from the first base. The sample belongs to a study of blood T cell repertoires in COVID-19 (dated by TCRdb to about 2020). Study-level background: Collaborator samples came from the United States, Italy and Spain and covered acute and convalescent phases of COVID-19. The material from the prospective study consisted of cDNA or gDNA derived from T cells, B-cell-depleted T cells, or PBMCs. Deeply sampled blood TCRbeta repertoires from subjects exposed to, actively infected with, or recovered from COVID-19 were included in the dataset. The repertoires were released in a freely available public database meant as a resource for research on the immune response to SARS-CoV-2. The samples were drawn from the first 160 participants of the ongoing ImmuneRACE study and from 950 to 1,500 subjects provided by 6 global collaborators. Nearly every sample came with metadata listing a de-identified subject ID, COVID-19 status, age in years and sex. HLA class I and class II types, where available, came from metadata supplied by the sample provider rather than from assay-based typing. Overall study results and their limits: The amount of clinical and demographic metadata varied by source and participant and was provided uncurated.

Each collaborating institution followed its own protocols to collect whole blood in K2EDTA tubes. For TCRbeta analysis, collaborator samples were shipped as frozen whole blood, as isolated PBMCs, or as DNA extracted from either sample type. Input material: peripheral blood. This TCR was recovered from a man aged 25-45 years with acute or convalescent COVID-19. The V and J segments used are TRBV6-6 and TRBJ2-3; no D gene call is confident. The nucleotide sequence is TGTGCCAGCAGCCTGAGTCGCACAGATACGCAGTATTTT. It translates to CASSLSRTDTQYF.